This TCR beta chain is from a study of shared clonotypes between healthy human individuals. Study summary: In total, the donors were two women and a few men aged 18 to 49. Every donor yielded three CD4 naive, three CD4 memory, two CD8 naive and one CD8 memory plate. Study-level findings and limits: Represented genetic and exposure-history diversity was restricted by having few donors.

This clone was observed once. The antigen is unknown. The table came from immunoSEQ multiplex PCR; TCRdb's copy has only in-frame clones and leaves some out. The repertoire holds about 2.2 million clones, 85% to 95% seen once, with approximately 1.7% in the top ten. Naive CD8 cells lacked CD45RO, underwent positive selection for CCR7 and left out terminally differentiated effector memory CD45RA+ cells. Material for sequencing was naive CD8+ T cells from PBMCs. The receptor comes from a man aged 18 to 35 in good health. Some clones in this sample may be carry-over from other donors' samples.

The CDR3 DNA reads TGTGCCAGCAGCGTCCTCTCCGGGACCAAAAGTTCGCTACCTACCTACGAGCAGTACTTC. Protein: CASSVLSGTKSSLPTYEQYF. The V and J genes are TRBV7-8 and TRBJ2-7; possibly TRBD1 or TRBD2 for D (5 bases each). Germline assignment: CDR1 SGHVS and CDR2 FQNEAQ. The CDR3 runs to 20 residues. V lost 5 bases and J 2 bases, leaving 31 bases between the germline ends.